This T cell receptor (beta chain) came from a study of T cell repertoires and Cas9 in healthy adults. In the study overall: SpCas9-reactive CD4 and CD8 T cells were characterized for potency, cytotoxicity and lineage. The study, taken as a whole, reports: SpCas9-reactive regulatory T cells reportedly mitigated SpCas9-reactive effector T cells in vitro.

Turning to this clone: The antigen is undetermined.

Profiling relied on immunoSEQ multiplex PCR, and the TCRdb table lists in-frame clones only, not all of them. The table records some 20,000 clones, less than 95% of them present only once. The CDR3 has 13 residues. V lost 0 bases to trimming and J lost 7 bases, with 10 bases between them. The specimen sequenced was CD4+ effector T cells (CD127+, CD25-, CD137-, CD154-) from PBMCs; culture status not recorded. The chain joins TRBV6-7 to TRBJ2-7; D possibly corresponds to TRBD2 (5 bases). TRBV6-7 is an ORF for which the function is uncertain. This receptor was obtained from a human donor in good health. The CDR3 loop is CASSYSRVGEQYF. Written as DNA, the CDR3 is TGTGCCAGCAGTTACTCGAGGGTGGGGGAGCAGTACTTC.